Following are 6 T cell receptor beta chains from one sample sequenced in a study of shared clonotypes between healthy human individuals. Terminally differentiated effector memory CD45RA+ cells were left out of the naive CD8 fraction, which was CD45RO-negative and positively selected for CCR7. Assay: immunoSEQ multiplex PCR; the TCRdb copy retains only in-frame clones and omits some. The data contain roughly 2 million clones, approximately 94% of them seen just once; the ten biggest clones take up 0.9% to 1.3%. Material for sequencing was naive CD8+ T cells sorted from blood. Receptor source: a man aged 18 to 29 in good health.

The chain combines TRBV29-1 with TRBJ2-7; 10 bases are a match to TRBD1. Germline values: CDR1 SQVTM, CDR2 ANQGSEA. The V gene end was trimmed by 7 bases and the J gene end by 6 bases; junction bases not matched to a gene: 9. The CDR3 is 13 amino acids. CDR3 sequence reads: CSALGQGGFEQYF. The CDR3 DNA follows: TGCAGCGCATTAGGACAGGGGGGGTTCGAGCAGTACTTC.

In this sample, this clone turned up once. In DNA, the CDR3 is TGTGCCAGCAGCGAACAGGGAACTAATGAAAAACTGTTTTTT. As protein: CASSEQGTNEKLFF. The chain recombines TRBV7-9 with TRBJ1-4, with D possibly being TRBD1 (6 bases). V was cut by 5 bases and J by 1 base, with 8 bases left in between. The CDR3 contains 14 residues. From germline, CDR1 is SEHNR and CDR2 FQNEAQ (reference sequence).

This chain joins TRBV6-5 and TRBJ1-2; tentative D call: TRBD1 (5 bases). CDR1 is MNHEY and CDR2 is SVGAGI in the germline V gene. The ends were cut back, 2 bases at V and 4 bases at J, with 8 bases in the middle. The CDR3 contains 13 residues. CDR3 residues: CASSYEGFYGYTF. CDR3 DNA sequence: TGTGCCAGCAGTTACGAGGGGTTCTATGGCTACACCTTC.

This clone has only one observation. The V call is TRBV7-9, the J call TRBJ2-7; TRBD1 is a possible D gene (6 bases). The V end was cut by 0 bases, the J end by 1 base, with 13 bases between. The length of the CDR3 is 16 residues. Germline-derived CDR1 and CDR2 are SEHNR and FQNEAQ (reference sequence). The CDR3, as DNA: TGTGCCAGCAGCTTAGCAGCAGGGGTGACGTCCTACGAGCAGTACTTC. This encodes CASSLAAGVTSYEQYF.

The chain joins TRBV10-3 to TRBJ2-1; D gene ambiguous. The CDR3 extends over 15 amino acids. V was cut by 3 bases and J by 5 bases, with 14 bases left in between. From germline, CDR1 is ENHRY and CDR2 SYGVKD. For the CDR3, the DNA is TGTGCCATCAGTGAAGGGCCAACTGGGAACAATGAGCAGTTCTTC. Its protein is CAISEGPTGNNEQFF.

The chain has TRBV9 and TRBJ1-1, with D perhaps TRBD1 (5 bases). The CDR3 is 13 amino acids. The germline V gene encodes CDR1 SGDLS and CDR2 YYNGEE. V was cut by 0 bases and J by 11 bases, with 14 bases left in between. Here the CDR3 reads CASSVEPTVEAFF. DNA for the CDR3: TGTGCCAGCAGCGTAGAACCGACAGTGGAGGCTTTCTTT.